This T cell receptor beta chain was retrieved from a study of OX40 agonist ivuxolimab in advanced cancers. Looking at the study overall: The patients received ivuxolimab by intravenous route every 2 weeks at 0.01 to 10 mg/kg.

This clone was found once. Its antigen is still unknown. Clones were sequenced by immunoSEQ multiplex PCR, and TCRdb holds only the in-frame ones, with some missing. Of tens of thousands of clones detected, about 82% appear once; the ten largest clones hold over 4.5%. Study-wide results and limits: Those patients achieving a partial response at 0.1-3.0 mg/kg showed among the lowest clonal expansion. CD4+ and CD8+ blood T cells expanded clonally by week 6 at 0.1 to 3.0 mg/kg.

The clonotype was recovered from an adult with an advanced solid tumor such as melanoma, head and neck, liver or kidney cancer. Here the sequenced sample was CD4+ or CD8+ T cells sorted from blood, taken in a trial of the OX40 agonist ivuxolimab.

The CDR3 loop is CASSPGPNMIYEQYF. The CDR3, as DNA: TGTGCCAGCAGCCCCGGACCGAACATGATCTACGAGCAGTACTTC. This chain links TRBV11-1 with TRBJ2-7, with D unclear. This CDR3 contains 15 residues. V lost 5 bases and J lost 3, with 17 bases in between. Germline V lookup: CDR1 SGHAT, CDR2 FQDESV (reference sequence).